This TCR beta chain is from a study of cytomegalovirus exposure and HLA in healthy donors. This clone came up a few times. Its specificity is unknown. Study conclusions and caveats: A further, later analysis showed that HLA-associated TCR beta chains (compared with equally common others) were more clonally expanded. Common viral pathogens seemed, in a later analysis, to connect with several of the most significant clusters. A few CMV-associated chains were confirmed in vitro to be specific for CMV antigens.

V lost 4 bases and J lost 5; bases outside the gene matches: 4. Germline loops: CDR1 MNHNS, CDR2 SASEGT. The CDR3 runs 15 residues. Use of 60 Vbeta and 13 Jbeta primers characterized the PCR. Some clones are missing from TCRdb's copy, which holds only in-frame ones; the method was immunoSEQ multiplex PCR. The data hold around 130,000 clones, with 8.5% to 10% observed a single time. Healthy bone marrow donors formed the donor group. Sequenced input: PBMCs. The chain employs TRBV6-1 and TRBJ1-5, with 11 bases identical to TRBD1. This TCR came from a man aged 35-49 years in good health and CMV-seronegative. CDR3 DNA sequence: TGTGCCAGCAGTGGGGGACAGGGGGTTCATCAGCCCCAGCATTTT. Its protein product is CASSGGQGVHQPQHF.